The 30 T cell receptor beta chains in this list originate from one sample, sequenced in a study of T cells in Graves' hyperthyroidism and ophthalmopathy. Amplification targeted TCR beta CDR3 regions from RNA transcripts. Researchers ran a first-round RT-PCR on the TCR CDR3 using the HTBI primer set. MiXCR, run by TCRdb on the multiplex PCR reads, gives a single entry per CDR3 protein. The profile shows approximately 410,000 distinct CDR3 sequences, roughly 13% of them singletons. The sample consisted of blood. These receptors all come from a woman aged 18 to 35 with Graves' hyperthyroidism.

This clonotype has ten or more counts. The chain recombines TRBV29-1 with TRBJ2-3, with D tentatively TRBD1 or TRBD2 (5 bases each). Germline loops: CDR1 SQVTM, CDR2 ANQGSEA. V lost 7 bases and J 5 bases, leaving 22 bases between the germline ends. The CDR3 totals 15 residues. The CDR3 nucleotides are TGCAGCGCCGAACCGGGGCGCCCCGCAATAGATACGCAGTATTTT. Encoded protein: CSAEPGRPAIDTQYF.

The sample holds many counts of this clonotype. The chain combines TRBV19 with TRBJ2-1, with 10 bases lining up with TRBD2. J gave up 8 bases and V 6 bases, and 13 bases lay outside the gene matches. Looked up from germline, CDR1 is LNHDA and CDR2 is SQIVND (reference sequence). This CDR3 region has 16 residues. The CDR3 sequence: CASSRYSGRVGDEQFF. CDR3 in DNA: TGTGCCAGTAGCCGATACAGCGGGAGGGTAGGGGATGAGCAGTTCTTC.

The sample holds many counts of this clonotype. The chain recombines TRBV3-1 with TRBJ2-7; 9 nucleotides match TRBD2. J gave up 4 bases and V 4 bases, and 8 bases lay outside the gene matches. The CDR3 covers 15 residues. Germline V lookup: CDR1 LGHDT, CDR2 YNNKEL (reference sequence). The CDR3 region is CASSRRTSAIYEQYF. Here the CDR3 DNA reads TGTGCCAGCAGCCGAAGGACTAGCGCTATTTACGAGCAGTACTTC.

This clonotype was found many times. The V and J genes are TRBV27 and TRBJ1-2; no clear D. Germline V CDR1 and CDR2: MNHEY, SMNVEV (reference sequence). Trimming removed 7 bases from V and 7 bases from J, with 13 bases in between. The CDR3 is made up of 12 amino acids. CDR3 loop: CASNHPHSGYTF. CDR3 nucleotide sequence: TGTGCCAGCAATCACCCCCACTCTGGCTACACCTTC.

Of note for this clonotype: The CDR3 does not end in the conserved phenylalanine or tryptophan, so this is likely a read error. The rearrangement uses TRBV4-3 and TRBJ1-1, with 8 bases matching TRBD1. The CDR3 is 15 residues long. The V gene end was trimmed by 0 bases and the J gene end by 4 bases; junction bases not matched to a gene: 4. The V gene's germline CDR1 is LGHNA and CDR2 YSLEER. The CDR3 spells CASSQDQGAVTEAFI. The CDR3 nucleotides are TGCGCCAGCAGCCAAGATCAGGGGGCGGTCACTGAAGCTTTCATT.

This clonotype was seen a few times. The CDR3 region is CASSSSPLAGGNEQFF. In nucleotides, the CDR3 is TGTGCCAGCAGCTCATCCCCCCTAGCGGGAGGGAATGAGCAGTTCTTC. This chain connects TRBV11-2 to TRBJ2-1, with 12 nucleotides matching TRBD2. V gave up 4 bases and J gave up 7 bases; unmatched junction bases: 8. This CDR3 has 16 amino acids. Germline V lookup: CDR1 SGHAT, CDR2 FQNNGV.

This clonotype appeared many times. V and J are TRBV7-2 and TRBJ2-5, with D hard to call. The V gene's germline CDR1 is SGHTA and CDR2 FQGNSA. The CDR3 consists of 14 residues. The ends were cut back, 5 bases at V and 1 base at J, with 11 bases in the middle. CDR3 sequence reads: CASSPSRTQETQYF. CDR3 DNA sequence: TGTGCCAGCAGCCCTAGTAGGACCCAAGAGACCCAGTACTTC.

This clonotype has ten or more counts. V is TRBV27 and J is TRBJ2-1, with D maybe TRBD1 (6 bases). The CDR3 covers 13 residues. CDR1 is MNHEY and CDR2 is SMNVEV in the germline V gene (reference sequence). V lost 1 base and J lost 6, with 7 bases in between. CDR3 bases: TGTGCCAGCAGTTTATACAGGGCCAATGAGCAGTTCTTC. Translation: CASSLYRANEQFF.

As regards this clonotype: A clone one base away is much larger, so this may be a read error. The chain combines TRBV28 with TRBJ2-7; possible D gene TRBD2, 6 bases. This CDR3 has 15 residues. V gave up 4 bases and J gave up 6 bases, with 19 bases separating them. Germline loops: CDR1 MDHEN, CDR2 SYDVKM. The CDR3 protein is CASSSQGGYECEQYF. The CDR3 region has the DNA TGTGCCAGCAGTTCCCAAGGAGGGTATGAGTGCGAGCAGTACTTC.

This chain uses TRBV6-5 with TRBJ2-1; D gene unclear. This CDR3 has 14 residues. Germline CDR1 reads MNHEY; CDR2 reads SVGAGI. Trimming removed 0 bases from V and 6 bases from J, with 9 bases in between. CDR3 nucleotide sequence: TGTGCCAGCAGTTACTCAACCGGTCTCAATGAGCAGTTCTTC. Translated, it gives CASSYSTGLNEQFF.

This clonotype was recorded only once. CDR3 protein: CASSYGTESIRGEQYF. CDR3 nucleotides: TGTGCCAGCAGTTACGGGACGGAGAGTATAAGGGGCGAGCAGTACTTC. The chain uses TRBV28 and TRBJ2-7; the D gene could be TRBD1 or TRBD2 (5 bases each). CDR3 length: 16 amino acids. V gave up 4 bases and J gave up 6 bases, with 22 bases separating them. The germline V gene has CDR1 MDHEN and CDR2 SYDVKM.

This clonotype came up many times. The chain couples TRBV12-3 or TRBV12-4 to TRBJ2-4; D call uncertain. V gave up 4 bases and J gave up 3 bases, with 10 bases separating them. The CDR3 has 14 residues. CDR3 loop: CASSSHADKNIQYF. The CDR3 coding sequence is TGTGCCAGCAGTTCACATGCCGACAAAAACATTCAGTACTTC.

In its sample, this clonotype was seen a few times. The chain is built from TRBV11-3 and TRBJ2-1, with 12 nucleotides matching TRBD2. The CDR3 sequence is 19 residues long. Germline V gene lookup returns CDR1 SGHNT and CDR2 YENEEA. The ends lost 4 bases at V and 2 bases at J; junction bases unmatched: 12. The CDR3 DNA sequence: TGTGCCAGCAGCTATACTCTAGCGGGAGGGCCCATCCCCTACAATGAGCAGTTCTTC. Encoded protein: CASSYTLAGGPIPYNEQFF.

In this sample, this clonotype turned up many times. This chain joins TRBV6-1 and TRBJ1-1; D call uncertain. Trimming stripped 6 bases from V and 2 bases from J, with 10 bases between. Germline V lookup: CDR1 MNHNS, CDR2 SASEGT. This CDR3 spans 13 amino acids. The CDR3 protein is CASRQKTNTEAFF. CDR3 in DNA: TGTGCCAGCAGACAAAAGACCAACACTGAAGCTTTCTTT.

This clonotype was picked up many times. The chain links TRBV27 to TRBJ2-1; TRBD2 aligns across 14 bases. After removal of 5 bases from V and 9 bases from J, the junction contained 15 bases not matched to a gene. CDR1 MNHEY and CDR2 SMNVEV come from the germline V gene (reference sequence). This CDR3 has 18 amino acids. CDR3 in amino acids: CASSLRPGTSGRGGEQFF. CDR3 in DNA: TGTGCCAGCAGTCTCCGTCCCGGGACTAGCGGGAGAGGCGGTGAGCAGTTCTTC.

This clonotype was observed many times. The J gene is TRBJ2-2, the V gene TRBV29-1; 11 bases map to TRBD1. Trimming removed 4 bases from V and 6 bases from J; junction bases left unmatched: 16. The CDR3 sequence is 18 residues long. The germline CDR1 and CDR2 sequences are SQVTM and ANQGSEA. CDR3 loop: CSVGEVPLPGQGAGELFF. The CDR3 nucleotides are TGCAGCGTTGGGGAGGTCCCACTTCCGGGACAGGGGGCCGGGGAGCTGTTTTTT.

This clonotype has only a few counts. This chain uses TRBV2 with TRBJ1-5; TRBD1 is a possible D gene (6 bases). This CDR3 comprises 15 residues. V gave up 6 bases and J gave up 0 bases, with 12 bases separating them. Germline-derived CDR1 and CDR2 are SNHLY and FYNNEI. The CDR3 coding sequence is TGTGCCAGCAGCAAGGACAGCTATAGCAATCAGCCCCAGCATTTT. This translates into CASSKDSYSNQPQHF.

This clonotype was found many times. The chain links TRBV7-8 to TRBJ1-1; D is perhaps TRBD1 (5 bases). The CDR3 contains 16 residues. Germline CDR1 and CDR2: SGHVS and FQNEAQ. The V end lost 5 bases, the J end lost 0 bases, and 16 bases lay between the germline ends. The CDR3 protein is CASSITWGGLNTEAFF. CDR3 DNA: TGTGCCAGCAGCATCACTTGGGGGGGGTTGAACACTGAAGCTTTCTTT.

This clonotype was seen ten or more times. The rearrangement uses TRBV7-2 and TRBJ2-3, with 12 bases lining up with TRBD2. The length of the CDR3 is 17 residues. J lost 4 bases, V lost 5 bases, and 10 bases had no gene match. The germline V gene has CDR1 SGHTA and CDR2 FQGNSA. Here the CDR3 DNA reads TGTGCCAGCAGCGGGAGACTAGCGGGAGAAAGTCCAGATACGCAGTATTTT. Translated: CASSGRLAGESPDTQYF.

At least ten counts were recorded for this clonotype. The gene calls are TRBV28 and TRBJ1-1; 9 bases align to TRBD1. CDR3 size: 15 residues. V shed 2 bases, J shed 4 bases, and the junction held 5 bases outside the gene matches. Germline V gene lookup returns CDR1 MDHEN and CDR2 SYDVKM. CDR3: CASSLPRDRVTEAFF. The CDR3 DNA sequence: TGTGCCAGCAGTTTACCCCGGGACAGGGTCACTGAAGCTTTCTTT.

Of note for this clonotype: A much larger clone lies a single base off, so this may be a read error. The CDR3 sequence is CANSLGTATGVGYTF. CDR3 coding DNA: TGTGCCAACAGCTTGGGGACAGCGACGGGGGTTGGCTACACCTTC. V is TRBV11-1 and J is TRBJ1-2, with 7 positions matching TRBD1. The length of the CDR3 is 15 residues. CDR1 and CDR2 (germline): SGHAT, FQDESV (reference sequence).

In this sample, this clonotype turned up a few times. Written as DNA, the CDR3 is TGCAGTCCCAGGGCTGCTAATGAAAAACTGTTTTTT. The encoded protein is CSPRAANEKLFF. The chain couples TRBV20-1 to TRBJ1-4, with D possibly being TRBD1 (5 bases). The CDR3 is 12 amino acids. Germline CDR1 is DFQATT and CDR2 is SNEGSKA (reference sequence). V lost 8 bases and J lost 3, with 10 bases in between.

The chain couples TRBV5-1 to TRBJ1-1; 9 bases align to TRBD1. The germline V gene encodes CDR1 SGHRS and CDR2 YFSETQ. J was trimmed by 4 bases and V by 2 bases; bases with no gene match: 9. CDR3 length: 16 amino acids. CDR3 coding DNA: TGCGCCAGCAGCTTATTGTCCGGGACAGGGTCCACTGAAGCTTTCTTT. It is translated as CASSLLSGTGSTEAFF.

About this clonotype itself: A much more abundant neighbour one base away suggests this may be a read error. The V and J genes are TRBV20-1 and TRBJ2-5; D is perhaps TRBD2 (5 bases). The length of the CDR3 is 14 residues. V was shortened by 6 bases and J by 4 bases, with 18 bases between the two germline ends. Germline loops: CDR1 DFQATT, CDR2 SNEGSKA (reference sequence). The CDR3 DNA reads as TGCAGTGCCGACCCCTTCGGGGTCGGAGAGACCCAGTACTTC. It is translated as CSADPFGVGETQYF.

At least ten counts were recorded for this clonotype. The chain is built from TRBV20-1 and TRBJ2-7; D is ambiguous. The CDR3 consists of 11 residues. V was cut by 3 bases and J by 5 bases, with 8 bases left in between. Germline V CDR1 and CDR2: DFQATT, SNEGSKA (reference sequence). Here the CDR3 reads CSASPWDEQYF. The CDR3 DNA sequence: TGCAGTGCTAGCCCCTGGGACGAGCAGTACTTC.

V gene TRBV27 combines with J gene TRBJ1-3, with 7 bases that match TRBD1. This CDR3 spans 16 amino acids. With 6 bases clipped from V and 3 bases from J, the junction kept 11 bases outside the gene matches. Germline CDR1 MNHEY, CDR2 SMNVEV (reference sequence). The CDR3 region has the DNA TGTGCCAGCAGCCCGGACAGGTCAGGAAGTGGAAACACCATATATTTT. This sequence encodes CASSPDRSGSGNTIYF.

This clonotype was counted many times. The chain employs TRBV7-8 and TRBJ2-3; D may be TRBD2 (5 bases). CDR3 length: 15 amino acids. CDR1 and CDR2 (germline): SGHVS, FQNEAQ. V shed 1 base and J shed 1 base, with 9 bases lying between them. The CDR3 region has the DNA TGTGCCAGCAGCTTAGTCGCTAGCCGCACAGATACGCAGTATTTT. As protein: CASSLVASRTDTQYF.

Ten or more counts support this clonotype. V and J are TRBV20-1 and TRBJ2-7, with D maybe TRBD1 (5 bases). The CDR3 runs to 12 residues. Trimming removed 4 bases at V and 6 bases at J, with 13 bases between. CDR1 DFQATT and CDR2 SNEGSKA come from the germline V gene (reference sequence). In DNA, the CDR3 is TGCAGTGCTACCCGCCAGGGTCCCGAGCAGTACTTC. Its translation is CSATRQGPEQYF.

The CDR3 protein is CAWSSPGQGIGGELFF. CDR3 DNA sequence: TGTGCCTGGAGTAGCCCGGGACAGGGGATTGGCGGGGAGCTGTTTTTT. The V gene is TRBV30, the J gene TRBJ2-2; TRBD1 agrees at 10 bases. The CDR3 contains 16 residues. Germline values: CDR1 GTSNPN, CDR2 SVGIG (reference sequence). After removal of 2 bases from V and 7 bases from J, the junction contained 10 bases not matched to a gene. Together with reference TRBV30 and TRBJ2-2, the CDR3 gives the full variable domain: SQTIHQWPATLVQPVGSPLSLECTVEGTSNPNLYWYRQAAGRGLQLLFYSVGIGQISSEVPQNLSASRPQDRQFILSSKKLLLSDSGFYLCAWSSPGQGIGGELFFGEGSRLTVL.

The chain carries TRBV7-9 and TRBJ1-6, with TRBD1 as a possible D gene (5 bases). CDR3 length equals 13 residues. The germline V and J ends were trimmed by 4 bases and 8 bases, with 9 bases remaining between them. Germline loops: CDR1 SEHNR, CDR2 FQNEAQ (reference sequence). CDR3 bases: TGTGCCAGCAGCTGGGGGTCCGATTCACCCCTCCACTTT. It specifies CASSWGSDSPLHF.